Below are 10 T cell receptor beta chains sequenced from a single sample in a study of T-cell memory formation after mild COVID-19. TCRdb re-derived calls from the 5' RACE reads in MiXCR, one entry per CDR3 protein. Here the sample spans hundreds of thousands of distinct CDR3 sequences, roughly 17% being singletons. Sequencing used PBMCs or a T cell subset sorted from them (not recorded which). These receptors were collected from an adult woman who had mild COVID-19 (a few samples of this study predate the infection). Cell type and time point are not known.

The chain links TRBV13 to TRBJ1-1; D call uncertain. The V and J ends lost 5 bases and 3 bases respectively, with 10 bases between them. Germline V gene data show CDR1 as PRHDT and CDR2 as FYEKMQ (reference sequence). The CDR3 contains 13 residues. The CDR3 protein is CASSASRYTEAFF. Written as DNA, the CDR3 is TGTGCCAGCAGCGCCTCTAGATACACTGAAGCTTTCTTT.

This chain connects TRBV4-2 to TRBJ2-7; either TRBD1 or TRBD2 may fit D (6 bases each). Germline V CDR1 and CDR2: LGHNA, YNFKEQ. V was shortened by 7 bases and J by 5 bases, with 21 bases between the two germline ends. This CDR3 contains 15 residues. The DNA for the CDR3 is TGTGCCAGCAAGGGTAACGGGAGAGCAGGGGACGAGCAGTACTTC. Translating it yields CASKGNGRAGDEQYF.

This clonotype was counted only a few times. This chain uses TRBV6-5 with TRBJ1-1; D remains unclear. The germline CDR1 and CDR2 sequences are MNHEY and SVGAGI. Trimming took off 6 bases at V and 1 base at J, with 12 bases between the two ends. There are 14 residues in the CDR3. The DNA of the CDR3 is TGTGCCAGCAGCTGGGGAGGGAAGAACACTGAAGCTTTCTTT. Its translation: CASSWGGKNTEAFF.

The chain recombines TRBV7-6 with TRBJ2-7, with 11 bases aligning to TRBD2. V lost 0 bases to trimming and J lost 2 bases; unmatched junction nucleotides: 6. Germline CDR1 SGHVS, CDR2 FNYEAQ. The CDR3 is 17 amino acids. CDR3 in DNA: TGTGCCAGCAGCTTAGCCGCTAGCGGGAGGAATCCCTACGAGCAGTACTTC. Protein sequence: CASSLAASGRNPYEQYF.

The chain is built from TRBV24-1 and TRBJ2-1; D is uncertain. The CDR3 contains 13 residues. The germline V gene has CDR1 KGHDR and CDR2 SFDVKD. The V and J ends lost 3 bases and 4 bases respectively, with 6 bases between them. The CDR3 nucleotides are TGTGCCACCAGTGATCCGGAGTACAATGAGCAGTTCTTC. Encoded protein: CATSDPEYNEQFF.

The chain employs TRBV6-5 and TRBJ2-5, with 11 bases that match TRBD2. The germline gives CDR1 MNHEY, CDR2 SVGAGI. CDR3 length: 14 amino acids. The V and J ends lost 6 bases and 5 bases, in that order; junction bases with no gene match: 5. For the CDR3, the DNA is TGTGCCAGCAGCCCCCGGACTAGCGGGGAGACCCAGTACTTC. It translates to CASSPRTSGETQYF.

A remark on this clonotype: At one end the junction does not follow the germline gene, possibly because of a read error. The chain is built from TRBV12-3 or TRBV12-4 and TRBJ2-7; possibly TRBD2 for D (5 bases). This CDR3 comprises 13 residues. In nucleotides, the CDR3 is TGTGCCAGCAGATTAGGAGGTAGGGCCGAGCAGTACTTC. The encoded protein is CASRLGGRAEQYF.

The J gene is TRBJ2-7, the V gene TRBV21-1; the D call of TRBD1 is as the table states it, not checked on the DNA. TRBV21-1 is classified as a pseudogene. This CDR3 has 13 residues. The CDR3 region has the DNA TGTGCCAGCGAAAGCGGACAGGTCTACGAGCAGTACTTC. Its translation: CASESGQVYEQYF.

The chain recombines TRBV30 with TRBJ2-3; TRBD2 aligns across 13 bases. Losses at the gene ends were 5 bases for V and 3 bases for J; bases not matched to a gene: 2. Per the germline V gene, CDR1 is GTSNPN and CDR2 is SVGIG (reference sequence). This CDR3 region has 14 residues. CDR3 DNA sequence: TGTGCCTGGGAGGGACTAGCGGGGACAGATACGCAGTATTTT. This codes for CAWEGLAGTDTQYF.

The chain carries TRBV14 and TRBJ2-2; the match to TRBD2 covers 12 bases. This CDR3 has 20 residues. Trimming cost V 0 bases and J 4 bases; bases outside gene matches: 12. CDR1 and CDR2 (germline): SGHDN, FVKESK. This chain's CDR3 is CASSQDYLLAGGVGTGELFF. The CDR3 region has the DNA TGTGCCAGCAGCCAAGACTACCTACTAGCGGGGGGCGTCGGCACCGGGGAGCTGTTTTTT.